The 14 T cell receptor beta chains below all came from one sample that was sequenced in a study of preoperative IRX-2 immunotherapy in early breast cancer. Clones were read by immunoSEQ multiplex PCR, and TCRdb kept only the in-frame ones, dropping some. The data contain around 88,000 clones, 86% of them singletons. The treatment is: preoperative locoregional IRX-2 cytokine immunotherapy. This specimen consisted of tumor tissue, obtained after IRX-2 immunotherapy. Source of these receptors: a human donor with breast cancer.

The chain recombines TRBV11-3 with TRBJ2-3, with 12 bases lining up with TRBD2. CDR1 and CDR2 (germline): SGHNT, YENEEA. The CDR3 length is 15 residues. Trimming at V came to 5 bases and at J to 2 bases, leaving 2 bases not matched to a gene. Here the CDR3 reads CASSRLAGVTDTQYF. CDR3 sequence (DNA): TGTGCCAGCAGCAGACTAGCGGGGGTCACAGATACGCAGTATTTT.

This clone was seen only a few times. CDR3 coding DNA: TGTGCCAGCAGTGCGGACAGCGTGGGCGGCTACACCTTC. It is translated as CASSADSVGGYTF. The chain joins TRBV28 to TRBJ1-2; perhaps TRBD1 as D (6 bases). The germline gives CDR1 MDHEN, CDR2 SYDVKM. V was pared by 5 bases and J by 8 bases, with 15 bases between. The CDR3 sequence is 13 residues long.

The chain employs TRBV15 and TRBJ1-1; the D is unclear. Germline V gene data show CDR1 as LNHNV and CDR2 as YYDKDF (reference sequence). This CDR3 comprises 17 residues. V was clipped by 2 bases and J by 4 bases, with 20 bases between them. This chain's CDR3 is CATSRRALSPEGTEAFF. CDR3 DNA sequence: TGTGCCACCAGCAGAAGGGCTCTATCACCCGAGGGCACTGAAGCTTTCTTT.

This clone was seen only once. V is TRBV25-1 and J is TRBJ1-6; a possible D gene is TRBD1 (5 bases). This CDR3 is 16 amino acids long. CDR1 MGHDK and CDR2 SYGVNS come from the germline V gene. V was trimmed by 3 bases and J by 7 bases, leaving 16 bases between them. The CDR3, as DNA: TGTGCCAGCAGTGAGACCTCACCAGGGAGGAATTCACCCCTCCACTTT. Its translation is CASSETSPGRNSPLHF.

The chain couples TRBV30 to TRBJ2-1; tentatively, D is TRBD1 or TRBD2 (6 bases each). This CDR3 contains 16 residues. Germline CDR1 GTSNPN, CDR2 SVGIG (reference sequence). With 4 bases removed from V and 6 bases from J, the gap between germline ends came to 22 bases. CDR3 coding DNA: TGTGCCTGGAAAAGGGGGGTGCACTCTTTTCCCAATGAGCAGTTCTTC. This gives the protein CAWKRGVHSFPNEQFF.

The J gene is TRBJ1-4, the V gene TRBV28; D may be TRBD1 (5 bases). The germline V gene encodes CDR1 MDHEN and CDR2 SYDVKM. V lost 2 bases, J lost 8 bases, and 9 bases lay in between. The CDR3 contains 13 residues. For the CDR3, the DNA is TGTGCCAGCAGTTTACCCGGGACCGAAAAACTGTTTTTT. It yields the protein CASSLPGTEKLFF.

This rearrangement joins TRBV19 to TRBJ2-4; a possible D gene is TRBD1 (6 bases). Per the germline V gene, CDR1 is LNHDA and CDR2 is SQIVND (reference sequence). The CDR3 is 16 amino acids. Trimming removed 5 bases at V and 7 bases at J, with 21 bases between. The CDR3 loop is CASSSADRAQMNIQYF. As DNA, the CDR3 is TGTGCCAGTAGTTCCGCGGACAGAGCCCAAATGAACATTCAGTACTTC.

V and J are TRBV14 and TRBJ2-5; 12 nucleotides agree with TRBD2. After removal of 4 bases from V and 5 bases from J, the junction contained 5 bases not matched to a gene. The CDR3 totals 15 residues. Germline lookup yields CDR1 SGHDN and CDR2 FVKESK. CDR3 nucleotide sequence: TGTGCCAGCAGCCTGACTAGCGGGGGTGGGGAGACCCAGTACTTC. The encoded protein is CASSLTSGGGETQYF.

This rearrangement joins TRBV7-4 to TRBJ1-2, with 7 bases aligning to TRBD1. V shed 5 bases and J 4 bases; nucleotides not matched to a gene: 4. The germline gives CDR1 SGHVT, CDR2 SQSDAQ. This CDR3 is built from 13 residues. The CDR3 sequence: CASSRGQTYGYTF. CDR3 sequence (DNA): TGTGCCAGCAGCMGGGGACAGACCTATGGCTACACCTTC.

The V call is TRBV28, the J call TRBJ2-1; a possible D gene is TRBD2 (5 bases). V was trimmed by 5 bases and J by 0 bases, leaving 5 bases between them. Germline values: CDR1 MDHEN, CDR2 SYDVKM. This CDR3 spans 13 amino acids. The CDR3 coding sequence is TGTGCCAGCAGTCGGGACTCCTACAATGAGCAGTTCTTC. Encoded protein: CASSRDSYNEQFF.

This clone was detected a few times. The rearrangement uses TRBV28 and TRBJ1-5; 7 bases are a match to TRBD1. Germline CDR1 MDHEN, CDR2 SYDVKM. The CDR3 is made up of 13 amino acids. V lost 6 bases to trimming and J lost 4 bases; unmatched junction nucleotides: 3. The CDR3 sequence: CASRLGQNQPQHF. CDR3 in DNA: TGTGCCAGCAGACTGGGACAGAATCAGCCCCAGCATTTT.

The chain links TRBV6-8 to TRBJ1-5; 9 nucleotides align to TRBD1. The V segment lost 5 bases and the J segment 4 bases; nucleotides outside the gene matches: 3. Germline V gene lookup returns CDR1 MNHGY and CDR2 SAAAGT. This CDR3 contains 14 residues. The CDR3 loop reads CASSDRGVNQPQHF. The CDR3 nucleotides read TGTGCCAGCAGTGACAGGGGGGTAAATCAGCCCCAGCATTTT.

The sample holds a few counts of this clone. J is TRBJ1-2 and V is TRBV6-8; D might be TRBD1 (5 bases). The CDR3 has 12 residues. Germline lookup yields CDR1 MNHGY and CDR2 SAAAGT. The V gene lost 8 bases and the J gene lost 4 bases, with 11 bases spanning the gap. CDR3 protein: CASEGQGYGYTF. Written as DNA, the CDR3 is TGTGCCAGCGAGGGTCAGGGCTATGGCTACACCTTC.

The J gene is TRBJ1-2, the V gene TRBV11-3; no reliable D call. Germline assignment: CDR1 SGHNT and CDR2 YENEEA. The ends were cut back, 3 bases at V and 0 bases at J, with 8 bases in the middle. This CDR3 has 14 amino acids. This CDR3 is CASSFSNPNYGYTF. CDR3 nucleotides: TGTGCCAGCAGCTTCAGCAACCCTAACTATGGCTACACCTTC.